The next 17 T cell receptor beta chains were all read from a single sample in a study of blood T cell repertoires in COVID-19. TCRdb's table, derived via immunoSEQ multiplex PCR, lists solely in-frame clones and lacks some. The table lists fewer than 350,000 clones, approximately 85% of them singletons, with just over 7% in the top ten. Material: peripheral blood. The receptors derive from a human donor in a cohort sampled during active COVID-19.

The genes are TRBV29-1 and TRBJ1-1; no clear D gene. CDR1 and CDR2 from the germline V gene are SQVTM and ANQGSEA. With 3 bases removed from V and 2 bases from J, the gap between germline ends came to 13 bases. The CDR3 runs to 14 residues. CDR3 nucleotide sequence: TGCAGCGTTGATGGTGAGATCGAAAACACTGAAGCTTTCTTT. It yields the protein CSVDGEIENTEAFF.

The chain combines TRBV7-9 with TRBJ2-3; 8 nucleotides match TRBD2. Germline CDR1 SEHNR, CDR2 FQNEAQ (reference sequence). This CDR3 is built from 13 residues. The V and J ends lost 11 bases and 2 bases, in that order; junction bases with no gene match: 6. CDR3 DNA sequence: TGTGCCGTCGGACTAGCCTTCACAGATACGCAGTATTTT. As protein: CAVGLAFTDTQYF.

The chain recombines TRBV5-1 with TRBJ1-3, with 8 bases matching TRBD1. Unmatched junction bases numbered 5, after V lost 7 bases and J lost 2 bases. The CDR3 is made up of 14 amino acids. The germline CDR1 and CDR2 sequences are SGHRS and YFSETQ. The CDR3 DNA follows: TGCGCCAGCGCTACAGGGGGGCCTGGAAACACCATATATTTT. Protein product: CASATGGPGNTIYF.

This chain connects TRBV10-3 to TRBJ1-1, with D tentatively TRBD1 (5 bases). Trimming cost V 1 base and J 0 bases, with 15 bases left between them. The CDR3 runs to 17 residues. The germline V gene encodes CDR1 ENHRY and CDR2 SYGVKD. DNA for the CDR3: TGTGCCATCAGTGAGTGGCAGGGCGAAAATATGAACACTGAAGCTTTCTTT. It translates to CAISEWQGENMNTEAFF.

The genes are TRBV6-5 and TRBJ2-5; D is uncertain. V was pared by 1 base and J by 5 bases, with 8 bases between. The germline V gene has CDR1 MNHEY and CDR2 SVGAGI. The CDR3 length is 13 residues. The CDR3 DNA sequence: TGTGCCAGCAGTTACTACTTCGGGGAGACCCAGTACTTC. Amino acids: CASSYYFGETQYF.

For the CDR3, the DNA is TGTGCCAGCATGTCAGAAAGATTCTCCGGGGAGCTGTTTTTT. Its translation is CASMSERFSGELFF. The chain employs TRBV6-5 and TRBJ2-2; D gene uncertain. Trimming pared 7 bases from V and 6 bases from J, leaving 15 bases between. Germline V gene sequence: CDR1 MNHEY, CDR2 SVGAGI. CDR3 length: 14 residues.

CDR3 region: CASIDGFNEQYF. The CDR3 region has the DNA TGTGCCAGCATAGACGGGTTCAACGAGCAGTACTTC. The rearrangement joins TRBV2 to TRBJ2-7; D is unresolved. V was pared by 7 bases and J by 5 bases, with 12 bases between. The V gene's germline CDR1 is SNHLY and CDR2 FYNNEI. This CDR3 spans 12 amino acids.

The chain uses TRBV28 and TRBJ1-6; 9 nucleotides agree with TRBD1. Trimming cost V 5 bases and J 10 bases; bases outside gene matches: 9. Germline assignment: CDR1 MDHEN and CDR2 SYDVKM. The CDR3 loop spans 15 amino acids. The CDR3 DNA reads TGTGCCAGCAGTCCGTCCGGGACAGGGCACTCACCCCTCCACTTT. Its protein product is CASSPSGTGHSPLHF.

This clone has only one observation. The genes are TRBV5-6 and TRBJ1-1; TRBD1 aligns across 8 bases. Germline-derived CDR1 and CDR2 are SGHDT and YYEEEE. Trimming removed 4 bases from V and 3 bases from J; junction bases left unmatched: 8. The CDR3 extends over 15 amino acids. The DNA for the CDR3 is TGTGCCAGCAGCCTGATGACAGGGGTCCACACTGAAGCTTTCTTT. It yields the protein CASSLMTGVHTEAFF.

This clone was seen a few times. CDR3 region: CATSEAGGRQETQYF. The DNA of the CDR3 is TGTGCCACCAGTGAAGCGGGGGGGCGGCAAGAGACCCAGTACTTC. The chain is built from TRBV24-1 and TRBJ2-5, with TRBD2 identical over 10 bases. CDR3 length: 15 residues. Trimming took 4 bases from V and 2 from J; bases not matched to a gene: 3. Germline V lookup: CDR1 KGHDR, CDR2 SFDVKD.

This chain uses TRBV5-4 with TRBJ2-3; TRBD2 matches 8 bases. Per the germline V gene, CDR1 is SGHNT and CDR2 is YYREEE (reference sequence). J gave up 2 bases and V 2 bases, and 10 bases lay outside the gene matches. The CDR3 has 17 residues. The CDR3 loop reads CASSFPSGAGVTDTQYF. Written as DNA, the CDR3 is TGTGCCAGCAGCTTTCCCTCGGGAGCGGGGGTCACAGATACGCAGTATTTT.

The chain recombines TRBV6-6 with TRBJ2-7; 8 bases map to TRBD1. The trim removed 2 bases at V and 0 bases at J, leaving 3 bases unmatched. Germline-derived CDR1 and CDR2 are MNHNY and SVGAGI (reference sequence). CDR3 length: 15 residues. The DNA for the CDR3 is TGTGCCAGCAGTTACACAGGGGGTAACTCCTACGAGCAGTACTTC. This encodes CASSYTGGNSYEQYF.

The rearrangement joins TRBV7-2 to TRBJ1-6, with D uncertain. The CDR3 loop spans 15 amino acids. The germline V and J ends were trimmed by 1 base and 9 bases, with 13 bases remaining between them. CDR1 and CDR2 from the germline V gene are SGHTA and FQGNSA. This chain's CDR3 is CASSLEGGWGSPLHF. The CDR3 DNA is TGTGCCAGCAGCTTAGAGGGAGGGTGGGGTTCACCCCTCCACTTT.

This clone occurred a few times. The chain uses TRBV11-2 and TRBJ1-1, with D perhaps matching TRBD1 (6 bases). CDR1 is SGHAT and CDR2 is FQNNGV in the germline V gene. V was shortened by 5 bases and J by 10 bases, with 17 bases between the two germline ends. This CDR3 spans 13 amino acids. The DNA for the CDR3 is TGTGCCAGCAGCCCAGAGGGGGAGGGCGGAGCTTTCTTT. This encodes CASSPEGEGGAFF.

V usage is TRBV18 and J usage is TRBJ2-2; D is unclear. Germline V gene sequence: CDR1 KGHSH, CDR2 LQKENI. Trimming removed 0 bases at V and 0 bases at J, with 5 bases between. This CDR3 has 15 residues. The CDR3 coding sequence is TGTGCCAGCTCACCACCTCCCGCGAACACCGGGGAGCTGTTTTTT. Its translation: CASSPPPANTGELFF.

This CDR3 is CASSLLHLSYNEQFF. For the CDR3, the DNA is TGTGCCAGCAGCTTACTGCACTTATCCTACAATGAGCAGTTCTTC. The chain links TRBV7-9 to TRBJ2-1, with D uncertain. The ends were cut back, 2 bases at V and 1 base at J, with 9 bases in the middle. CDR3 size: 15 residues. Germline V CDR1 and CDR2: SEHNR, FQNEAQ (reference sequence).

The DNA for the CDR3 is TGTGCCAGCAGCCCTGGACTAGCGGGGGGCTACGAGCAGTACTTC. Amino acids: CASSPGLAGGYEQYF. This chain links TRBV3-1 (or the pseudogene TRBV3-2) with TRBJ2-7, with TRBD2 matching over 14 bases. Germline CDR1 is LGHDT and CDR2 is YNNKEL (reference sequence). Germline trimming cut 4 bases from V and 3 bases from J; bases unmatched to any gene: 2. The CDR3 is made up of 15 amino acids.